The entry that follows covers one TCR beta chain sequence. This CDR3 region has 12 residues. Clones were sequenced by immunoSEQ multiplex PCR, and TCRdb holds only the in-frame ones, with some missing. The table has roughly 200,000 clones, over 80% seen once. The source of the sample is a study of blood T cell repertoires in COVID-19. On the study more broadly: COVID-19 samples collected from the United States, Italy and Spain covered acute and convalescent phases.

Seattle-derived patients entered the study during active infection and were followed longitudinally. This chain joins TRBV12-1 and TRBJ1-2; TRBD1, the table's D call, lacks a check against the DNA. TRBV12-1 is a known pseudogene. Sequencing input: peripheral blood. The receptor was isolated from a woman aged 40 to 49 with COVID-19, enrolled during active disease. Here the CDR3 reads CASSFGGGGYTF. The CDR3 region has the DNA TGTGCCAGCAGCTTTGGGGGCGGAGGCTACACCTTC.